This entry describes one T cell receptor beta chain. Its antigen is not identified. This specimen belongs to a study of vaccination and CD4 T cells after COVID-19. The overall study: The BNT162b2 or mRNA-1273 vaccine was given to participants in two doses. Post-vaccine sampling followed dose two by a median 72 days (range 14 to 241).

The treatment here: roughly ten-day PBMC culture with coronavirus spike peptide pools or control peptides (ViraFEST assay). The positive PCR dates, which preceded the US Alpha, Beta and Delta variants, fell between March and December 2020. Germline loops: CDR1 SQVTM, CDR2 ANQGSEA. The ends were cut back, 7 bases at V and 0 bases at J, with 9 bases in the middle. The CDR3 is 12 residues long. Sequencing of the DNA from cultured CD4+ T cells was carried out with the Oncomine TCR Beta short-read assay. Cultures of CD4+ T cells served as the source for extracting genomic DNA. MiXCR was run by TCRdb on the PCR reads, yielding one entry per CDR3 protein. The sample gives approximately 8,000 distinct CDR3 sequences, about three quarters of which show up once; around 40% is in the top ten.

The sequencing sample was made of CD4+ T cells from blood, cultured in vitro. This TCR derives from a human donor who had recovered from COVID-19. The chain couples TRBV29-1 to TRBJ1-1; D might be TRBD1 (5 bases). The CDR3 bases are TGCAGCGCTTCGACAGTGAACACTGAAGCTTTCTTT. The encoded protein is CSASTVNTEAFF.